This TCR beta chain was observed in a study of CD8+ T cells in alopecia areata. As regards this clone: The antigen remains unidentified.

Researchers gathered lesional scalp punch biopsies and peripheral blood from patients with alopecia areata. Study-level results: Sequences from scalp samples also cover resident alphabeta T cells of normal skin.

Extracted RNA was reverse transcribed, and the resulting cDNA served as sequencing template. Measured with immunoSEQ multiplex PCR; TCRdb has only the in-frame clones, and not every one. The table includes some 120,000 clones, about 50% detected once. CDR3 length equals 14 residues. Trimming stripped 0 bases from V and 3 bases from J, with 10 bases between. Germline values: CDR1 SGHRS, CDR2 YFSETQ. The specimen was NKG2D-low CD8+ T cells sorted from blood. The chain carries TRBV5-1 and TRBJ2-7, with D hard to call. This TCR came from a human donor with alopecia areata. CDR3 sequence: CASSLENFSYEQYF. The CDR3 nucleotides read TGCGCCAGCAGCTTGGAGAATTTCAGCTACGAGCAGTACTTC.